This TCR beta chain was identified in a study of T cells in Graves' hyperthyroidism and ophthalmopathy (dated by TCRdb to the late 2010s). Concerning the study at large: Peripheral blood was collected at initial diagnosis, before any treatment. The roughly 100 discovery patients were randomly split 7:3 into training and test sets. TCR V-J signatures able to tell the groups apart were searched for in a discovery cohort of 90 to 100 patients, of whom more than 40 had Graves' ophthalmopathy and about 60 had stable Graves' hyperthyroidism. In addition, the study compared T-cell repertoires in thyroid tissue and in blood from six Graves' hyperthyroidism patients. The paper describes TCR Vbeta CDR3 sequencing of 120 to 150 peripheral blood samples, made up of some 40 ophthalmopathy patients, around 78 hyperthyroidism patients and roughly 17 progressor patients. After blood sampling, hyperthyroidism patients were treated with methimazole at a starting dose of 30 mg daily, and ophthalmopathy patients were treated with high-dose intravenous methylprednisolone. Whether ophthalmopathy could be predicted prospectively was tested in an independent validation cohort made up of some 20 hyperthyroidism patients plus 17 patients who later progressed to ophthalmopathy. Summary of the overall study and its limitations: Ophthalmopathy was separated from stable hyperthyroidism by a 13 V-J signature model, with about 88% sensitivity and 81% to 82% specificity obtained in cross-validation and 80%/75% obtained in testing. Most expanded thyroid clonotypes (frequency above 0.001) were also found in blood, which suggests that blood repertoires may mirror thyroid immune responses. In validation, progression to ophthalmopathy was predicted by the model with 70.59% sensitivity and under 85% specificity, a median of around 5.9 months before onset. No statistical method was used to fix the sample size in advance, and group allocation was not hidden from the investigators.

This clonotype was counted ten times or more. No cognate antigen has been identified for it. Qualities for individual bases were not recorded, and no much larger clone is one base off. Ophthalmopathy patients had moderately to severely active disease, Clinical Activity Score of at least 3, NOSPECS grade of at least 4, and duration under 3 months. The study excluded patients with uncontrolled infections, other autoimmune diseases, pregnancy or lactation. Clinical symptoms, serum thyroxine and TRAb, thyroid ultrasound, and orbital computed tomography formed the basis for the diagnoses. PBMCs were isolated from 10 ml of fresh peripheral blood by Ficoll-Paque density gradient centrifugation. Trizol reagent was used to extract total RNA, and RNA quality was then checked on an Agilent 2100 Bioanalyzer. Spanning cysteine to phenylalanine, the CDR3 consists of 16 amino acids. Of all the DNA, just the CDR3 is kept, 48 bases in frame from base 1. CDR1 and CDR2 are read off the germline V gene as SGHRS and YFSETQ. Trimming accounts for 5 bases at V and 3 bases at J, while the number of junction bases matched to no gene is 6.

Amplification of TCR beta CDR3 regions was carried out from RNA transcripts. The TCR CDR3 was subjected to a first round of RT-PCR using the HTBI primer set and the Qiagen OneStep RT-PCR kit. Libraries were constructed in a second round of multiplex PCR, after which size selection and purification were carried out. Libraries were sequenced paired-end with 100 bp reads on an Illumina HiSeq2000. The authors' analysis ran thus. Raw data were processed with SOAPnuke, discarding reads with adapters, uncalled bases, mean Phred below 15, or no exact constant-primer or identifier match. COPE v1.2.5 was used to merge high-quality paired reads, and clonotypes were defined as unique nucleotide sequences. MiTCR v1.1 was used to align the clonotypes against IMGT TRBV, TRBD and TRBJ reference segments. Only V-J combinations with frequency above 0.0001, covering approximately 99% of repertoires, were analysed. A TCS score was defined as the ratio between F50 (clonal expansion) and ExV (chaos), using BLOSUM62-based TCRdist between CDR3 peptides within each V-J. Welch's t-statistics and random forest reduced 500 to 650 V-J features to 10 to 15, which were used in a naive Bayes classifier (R e1071). TCRdb cleaned the public reads at Q25 with fastp, built clones with MiXCR and kept in-frame beta chains. Each record represents a unique CDR3 protein, reported with the most common genes and DNA among its rows. TCRdb's processing, not the authors' own work, is the source of the V and J calls. Counted in this sample were about 260,000 distinct CDR3 sequences; roughly 15% of them appeared once. In total, the top ten clones hold 25% to 30% of the sample.

The TCR comes from a woman aged 18-29 years with Graves' ophthalmopathy. Sample: blood. The rearranged segments are TRBV5-1 and TRBJ2-3; a stretch of 13 junction bases matches TRBD2. The nucleotides are TGCGCCAGCAGACGGACTAGCGGGAGTCATACAGATACGCAGTATTTT. It translates as CASRRTSGSHTDTQYF. With the rest looked up from the reference TRBV5-1 and TRBJ2-3 genes rather than sequenced, the full variable domain is KAGVTQTPRYLIKTRGQQVTLSCSPISGHRSVSWYQQTPGQGLQFLFEYFSETQRNKGNFPGRFSGRQFSNSRSEMNVSTLELGDSALYLCASRRTSGSHTDTQYFGPGTRLTVL.